What follows are 18 T cell receptor beta chains derived from one specimen sequenced in a study of response to subunit inactivated influenza vaccine. TCRdb recomputed calls from the RT-PCR reads with MiXCR, one row per CDR3 protein. The sample consists of some 500,000 distinct CDR3 sequences, 16% of them appearing once. Source: CD4+ T cells sorted from PBMCs, taken around 2 years after vaccination. The source of these receptors is a man aged 50 to 69 who received an inactivated influenza vaccine.

The chain uses TRBV5-1 and TRBJ2-7; D unclear. The CDR3 spans 14 residues. Per germline, CDR1 SGHRS and CDR2 YFSETQ. The V end lost 0 bases, the J end lost 4 bases, and 11 bases lay between the germline ends. This CDR3 is CASSLDGFRYEQYF. CDR3 bases: TGCGCCAGCAGCTTGGACGGGTTCCGGTACGAGCAGTACTTC. Variable domain in full (rest from reference TRBV5-1 and TRBJ2-7): KAGVTQTPRYLIKTRGQQVTLSCSPISGHRSVSWYQQTPGQGLQFLFEYFSETQRNKGNFPGRFSGRQFSNSRSEMNVSTLELGDSALYLCASSLDGFRYEQYFGPGTRLTVT.

The CDR3 here is CSARETGRKDQPQHF. The CDR3 DNA reads as TGCAGTGCTAGGGAAACAGGGAGGAAGGATCAGCCCCAGCATTTT. V gene TRBV20-1 combines with J gene TRBJ1-5; perhaps TRBD1 as D (6 bases). This CDR3 spans 15 amino acids. V shed 3 bases and J shed 5 bases, with 17 bases lying between them. Germline CDR1 DFQATT, CDR2 SNEGSKA (reference sequence).

This chain uses TRBV4-2 with TRBJ1-1; TRBD1 is a possible D gene (5 bases). V was clipped by 0 bases and J by 8 bases, with 7 bases between them. The CDR3 length is 12 residues. Germline-derived CDR1 and CDR2 are LGHNA and YNFKEQ. The CDR3 region is CASSQERQEAFF. The CDR3 DNA reads as TGTGCCAGCAGCCAAGAACGACAGGAAGCTTTCTTT.

The rearrangement uses TRBV7-2 and TRBJ1-5, with no clear D. Looked up from germline, CDR1 is SGHTA and CDR2 is FQGNSA. The CDR3 has 14 amino acids. The V end was cut by 4 bases, the J end by 0 bases, with 7 bases between. CDR3 nucleotide sequence: TGTGCCAGCAGCTCCCACCATAGCAATCAGCCCCAGCATTTT. Translated: CASSSHHSNQPQHF.

The V gene is TRBV20-1, the J gene TRBJ1-1; no clear D. The CDR3 has 12 residues. Per germline, CDR1 DFQATT and CDR2 SNEGSKA (reference sequence). V lost 3 bases and J lost 3, with 8 bases in between. The CDR3 nucleotides are TGCAGTGCTAGTCGGTGGGACACTGAAGCTTTCTTT. Translated, it gives CSASRWDTEAFF.

This clonotype showed up just a few times. The chain is built from TRBV7-2 and TRBJ2-3, with a possible D match to TRBD2 (6 bases). Germline CDR1 and CDR2: SGHTA and FQGNSA. There are 14 residues in the CDR3. Deletions cut 8 bases from V and 2 bases from J, with 14 bases between. The DNA of the CDR3 is TGTGCCAGCTTAAGGGGACTGCACACAGATACGCAGTATTTT. This sequence encodes CASLRGLHTDTQYF. The full variable domain, rest sourced from reference TRBV7-2 and TRBJ2-3, is GAGVSQSPSNKVTEKGKDVELRCDPISGHTALYWYRQSLGQGLEFLIYFQGNSAPDKSGLPSDRFSAERTGGSVSTLTIQRTQQEDSAVYLCASLRGLHTDTQYFGPGTRLTVL.

This clonotype was observed a handful of times. The chain links TRBV20-1 to TRBJ2-1; 9 bases match TRBD1. With 6 bases clipped from V and 1 base from J, the junction kept 10 bases outside the gene matches. The CDR3 covers 16 residues. Germline loops: CDR1 DFQATT, CDR2 SNEGSKA (reference sequence). CDR3: CSAFPRTGASYNEQFF. CDR3 DNA: TGCAGTGCGTTTCCGAGGACAGGGGCATCCTACAATGAGCAGTTCTTC.

The table lists this clonotype with a few counts. The chain joins TRBV4-3 to TRBJ2-5, with D possibly being TRBD1 (5 bases). The CDR3 length is 16 residues. V was clipped by 1 base and J by 1 base, with 13 bases between them. Germline CDR1 reads LGHNA; CDR2 reads YSLEER. CDR3 in amino acids: CASSQGPGQRQETQYF. As DNA, the CDR3 is TGCGCCAGCAGCCAAGGGCCAGGACAACGCCAAGAGACCCAGTACTTC.

The chain joins TRBV7-2 to TRBJ2-7, with D possibly being TRBD1 or TRBD2 (6 bases each). The CDR3 totals 12 residues. Germline lookup yields CDR1 SGHTA and CDR2 FQGNSA. Trimming shortened V by 4 bases and J by 6 bases, and 10 bases separated the two germline ends. CDR3 DNA sequence: TGTGCCAGCAGCTCGGGGGCGGGCGAGCAGTACTTC. Encoded protein: CASSSGAGEQYF.

This chain joins TRBV20-1 and TRBJ2-1; possible D gene TRBD1, 5 bases. Looked up from germline, CDR1 is DFQATT and CDR2 is SNEGSKA (reference sequence). The CDR3 runs to 15 residues. Trimming stripped 0 bases from V and 0 bases from J, with 9 bases between. In nucleotides, the CDR3 is TGCAGTGCTAGAGAACACAGGAGCTCCTACAATGAGCAGTTCTTC. As protein: CSAREHRSSYNEQFF.

V is TRBV5-1 and J is TRBJ2-3; D not certain. With 3 bases removed from V and 3 bases from J, the gap between germline ends came to 8 bases. The CDR3 totals 13 residues. Looked up from germline, CDR1 is SGHRS and CDR2 is YFSETQ. CDR3 in amino acids: CASSYRQTDTQYF. The CDR3 DNA reads TGCGCCAGCAGCTACCGACAAACAGATACGCAGTATTTT.

The CDR3 reads CASSPGHARGSSEKLFF. CDR3 coding DNA: TGTGCCAGCAGCCCTGGACATGCGCGAGGTTCTAGTGAAAAACTGTTTTTT. The chain combines TRBV5-6 with TRBJ1-4; D is perhaps TRBD1 (5 bases). Looked up from germline, CDR1 is SGHDT and CDR2 is YYEEEE. The CDR3 totals 17 residues. V was cut by 4 bases and J by 7 bases, with 23 bases left in between.

This clonotype was observed many times. The chain has TRBV29-1 and TRBJ2-7, with a weak D call TRBD1 (6 bases). Trimming removed 2 bases from V and 0 bases from J, with 11 bases in between. From germline, CDR1 is SQVTM and CDR2 ANQGSEA. There are 14 residues in the CDR3. CDR3 residues: CSVETRGSSYEQYF. The CDR3 DNA is TGCAGCGTTGAAACGAGGGGGAGCTCCTACGAGCAGTACTTC.

This sequence joins TRBV12-3 or TRBV12-4 and TRBJ2-4; tentative D call: TRBD1 (6 bases). V lost 3 bases and J 0 bases, leaving 9 bases between the germline ends. CDR3 length: 15 residues. CDR3 protein: CASSFGGAAKNIQYF. The CDR3, as DNA: TGTGCCAGCAGTTTTGGGGGCGCAGCCAAAAACATTCAGTACTTC.

The gene calls are TRBV25-1 and TRBJ2-7, with TRBD2 matching 7 bases. With 6 bases clipped from V and 3 bases from J, the junction kept 5 bases outside the gene matches. The CDR3 has 13 residues. Germline V CDR1 and CDR2: MGHDK, SYGVNS. CDR3 nucleotide sequence: TGTGCCAGCAGATCGACTAGCAACTACGAGCAGTACTTC. This gives the protein CASRSTSNYEQYF.

The sample holds a few counts of this clonotype. The rearrangement joins TRBV2 to TRBJ2-7; no definite D call. Germline lookup yields CDR1 SNHLY and CDR2 FYNNEI. This CDR3 comprises 14 residues. V lost 7 bases, J lost 0 bases, and 13 bases lay in between. The CDR3 region has the DNA TGTGCCAGCACCCCCGGCGGTAGCTCCTACGAGCAGTACTTC. Translated, it gives CASTPGGSSYEQYF.

This clonotype appeared a few times. Written as DNA, the CDR3 is TGTGCCATCAAAGGGACCGCCTCGGACACCGGGGAGCTGTTTTTT. This translates into CAIKGTASDTGELFF. V is TRBV10-3 and J is TRBJ2-2; either TRBD1 or TRBD2 may fit D (5 bases each). CDR1 ENHRY and CDR2 SYGVKD come from the germline V gene. This CDR3 comprises 15 residues. The V end lost 7 bases, the J end lost 3 bases, and 15 bases lay between the germline ends.

The rearrangement joins TRBV12-3 or TRBV12-4 to TRBJ2-6; D may be TRBD1 or TRBD2 (5 bases each). CDR3 length: 14 residues. Trimming took off 6 bases at V and 2 bases at J, with 8 bases between the two ends. The CDR3 sequence is CASSQGPGANVLTF. The CDR3 DNA reads as TGTGCCAGCAGCCAGGGACCTGGGGCCAACGTCCTGACTTTC.